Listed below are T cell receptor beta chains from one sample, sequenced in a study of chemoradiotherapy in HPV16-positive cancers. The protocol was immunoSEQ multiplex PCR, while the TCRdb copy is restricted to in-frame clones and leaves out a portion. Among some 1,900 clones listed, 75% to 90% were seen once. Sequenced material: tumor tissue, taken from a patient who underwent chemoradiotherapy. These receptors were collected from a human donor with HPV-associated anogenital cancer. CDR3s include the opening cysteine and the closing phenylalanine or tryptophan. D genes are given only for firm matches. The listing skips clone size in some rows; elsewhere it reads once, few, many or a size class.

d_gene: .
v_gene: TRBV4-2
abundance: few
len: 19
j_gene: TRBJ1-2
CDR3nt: TGTGCCAGCAGCCAAGAACCCCTTCGCCGGACCCAATGGAACTATGGCTACACCTTC
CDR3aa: CASSQEPLRRTQWNYGYTF

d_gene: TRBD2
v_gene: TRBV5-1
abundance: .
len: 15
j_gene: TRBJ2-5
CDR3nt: TGCGCCAGCAGCCCGGGCGGGGGTCAGCAAGAGACCCAGTACTTC
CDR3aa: CASSPGGGQQETQYF

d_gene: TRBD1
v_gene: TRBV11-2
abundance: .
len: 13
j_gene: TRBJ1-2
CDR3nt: TGTGCCAGCAGCACAGACAGGGACCATGGCTACACCTTC
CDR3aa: CASSTDRDHGYTF

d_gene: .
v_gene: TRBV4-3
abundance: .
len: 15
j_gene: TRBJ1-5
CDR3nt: TGCGCCAGCAGCCAAGAACCTCGGGCAGACCAGCCCCAGCATTTT
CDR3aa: CASSQEPRADQPQHF

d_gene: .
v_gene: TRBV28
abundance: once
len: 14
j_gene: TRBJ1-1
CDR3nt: TGTGCCAACAGTTTGGGGAGATGGGGCACTGAAGCTTTCTTT
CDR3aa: CANSLGRWGTEAFF

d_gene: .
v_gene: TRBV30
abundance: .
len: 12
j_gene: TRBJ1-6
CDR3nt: TGTGCCTGCCTCAGTATAGGGTCACCCCTCCACTTT
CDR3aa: CACLSIGSPLHF

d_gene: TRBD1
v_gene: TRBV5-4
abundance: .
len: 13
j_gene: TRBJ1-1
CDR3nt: TGTGCCAGCAGCCGGGACAGCCACACTGAAGCTTTCTTT
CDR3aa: CASSRDSHTEAFF

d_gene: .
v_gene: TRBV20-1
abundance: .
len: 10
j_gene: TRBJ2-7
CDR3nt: TGCAGTGCGGACAATTACGAGCAGTACTTC
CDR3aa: CSADNYEQYF

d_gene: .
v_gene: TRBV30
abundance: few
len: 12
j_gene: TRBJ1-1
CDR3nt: TGTGCCTGGAGTGTCTCCGAGGTAGAGGCTTTCTTT
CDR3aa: CAWSVSEVEAFF

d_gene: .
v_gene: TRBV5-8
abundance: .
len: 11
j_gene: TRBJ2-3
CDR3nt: TGTGCCAGCAGTCGCACAGATACGCAGTATTTT
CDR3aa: CASSRTDTQYF

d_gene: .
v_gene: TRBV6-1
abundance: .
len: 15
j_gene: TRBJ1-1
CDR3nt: TGTGCCAGCAGTGAACAAAAGGGAGGGAGCACTGAAGCTTTCTTT
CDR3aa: CASSEQKGGSTEAFF

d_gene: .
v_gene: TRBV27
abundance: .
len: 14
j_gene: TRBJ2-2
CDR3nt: TGTGCCAGCAGTTTTAGGGTGCGGACCGGGGAGCTGTTTTTT
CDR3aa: CASSFRVRTGELFF

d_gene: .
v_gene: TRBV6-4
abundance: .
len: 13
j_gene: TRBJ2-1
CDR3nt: TGTGCCAGCAGTAATTTCTCCTACAATGAGCAGTTCTTC
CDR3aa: CASSNFSYNEQFF

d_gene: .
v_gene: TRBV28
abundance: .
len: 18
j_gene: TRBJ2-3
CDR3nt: TGTGCCAGCAGTTTCTCTCTTGGTTTGGGGGGACACACAGATACGCAGTATTTT
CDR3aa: CASSFSLGLGGHTDTQYF

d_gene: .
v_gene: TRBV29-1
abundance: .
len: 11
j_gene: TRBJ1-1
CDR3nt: TGCAGCGTTGACAGGGCCACTGAAGCTTTCTTT
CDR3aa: CSVDRATEAFF

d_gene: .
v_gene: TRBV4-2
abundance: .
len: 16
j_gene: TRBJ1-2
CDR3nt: TGTGCCAGCAGCCAAGGGCATGATCTTTCGGTTTATGGCTACACCTTC
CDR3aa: CASSQGHDLSVYGYTF

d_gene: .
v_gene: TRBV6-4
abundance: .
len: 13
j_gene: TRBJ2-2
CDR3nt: TGTGCCAGCAGTGGAGGGGACACCGGGGAGCTGTTTTTT
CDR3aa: CASSGGDTGELFF

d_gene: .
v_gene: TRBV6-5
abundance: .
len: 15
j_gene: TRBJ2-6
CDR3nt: TGTGCCAGCAGTCCAGGGGAGAATGGGGCCAACGTCCTGACTTTC
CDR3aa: CASSPGENGANVLTF

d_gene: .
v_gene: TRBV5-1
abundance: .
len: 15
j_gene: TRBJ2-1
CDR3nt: TGCGCCAGCAGCTTGATTTTGGCGGATTACAATGAGCAGTTCTTC
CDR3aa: CASSLILADYNEQFF

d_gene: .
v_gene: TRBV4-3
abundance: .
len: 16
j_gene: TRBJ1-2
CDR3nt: TGCGCCAGCAGCCAAAACAGGGACTACTATCTCTATGGCTACACCTTC
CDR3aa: CASSQNRDYYLYGYTF

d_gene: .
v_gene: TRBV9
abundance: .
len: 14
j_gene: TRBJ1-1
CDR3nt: TGTGCCAGCAGCCCTACTAGGGGCGGTACTGAAGCTTTCTTT
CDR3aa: CASSPTRGGTEAFF

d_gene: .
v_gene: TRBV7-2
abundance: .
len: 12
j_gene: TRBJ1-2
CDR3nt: TGTGCCAGCAGCTTAGACAGGCGCACGTTCACCTTC
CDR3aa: CASSLDRRTFTF

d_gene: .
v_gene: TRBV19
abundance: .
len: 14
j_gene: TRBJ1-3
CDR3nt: TGTGCCAGTAGTATAAACTCCGCTGGAAACACCATATATTTT
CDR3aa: CASSINSAGNTIYF

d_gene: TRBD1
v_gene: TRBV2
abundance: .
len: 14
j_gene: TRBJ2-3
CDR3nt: TGTGCCAGCAGGGGACAGGGTCTTGGGAATACGCAGTATTTT
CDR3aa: CASRGQGLGNTQYF

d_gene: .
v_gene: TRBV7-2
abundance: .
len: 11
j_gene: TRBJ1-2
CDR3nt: TGTGCCAGCAGCTTTTCCTATGGCTACACCTTC
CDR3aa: CASSFSYGYTF

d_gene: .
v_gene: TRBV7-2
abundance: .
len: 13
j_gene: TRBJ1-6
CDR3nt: TGTGCCAGTTCCGCTACGGAGGTGAGGCCCCTCCACTTT
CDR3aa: CASSATEVRPLHF

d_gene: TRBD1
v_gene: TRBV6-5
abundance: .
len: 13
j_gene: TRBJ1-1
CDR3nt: TGTGCCAGCAGTTACCGGGAGGGGGCAAGAGCTTTCTTT
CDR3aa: CASSYREGARAFF

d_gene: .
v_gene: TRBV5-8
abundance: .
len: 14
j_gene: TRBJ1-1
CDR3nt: TGTGCCAGCAGCAGGACAGTGGAGAACACTGAAGCTTTCTTT
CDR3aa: CASSRTVENTEAFF

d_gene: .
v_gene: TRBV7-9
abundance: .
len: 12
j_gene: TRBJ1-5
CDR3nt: TGTGCCAGCAGCAATGAAGGTCAGCCCCAGCATTTT
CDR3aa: CASSNEGQPQHF

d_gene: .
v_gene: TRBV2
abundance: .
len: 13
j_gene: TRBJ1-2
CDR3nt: TGTGCCAGCAAGGGGGACGGTAACTATGGCTACACCTTC
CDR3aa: CASKGDGNYGYTF

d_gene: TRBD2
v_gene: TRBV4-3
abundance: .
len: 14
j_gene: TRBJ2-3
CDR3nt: TGCGCCAGCAGCCAAGTTCTAGCGGGGGATACGCAGTATTTT
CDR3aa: CASSQVLAGDTQYF

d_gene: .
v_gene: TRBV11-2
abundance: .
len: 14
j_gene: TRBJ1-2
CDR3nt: TGTGCCAGCAGCTTGGAACCCGAAAACTATGGCTACACCTTC
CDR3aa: CASSLEPENYGYTF

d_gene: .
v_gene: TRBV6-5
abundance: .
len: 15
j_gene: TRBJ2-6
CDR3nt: TGTGCCAGCTCACAAGCCCGGACAAGGGCCAACGTCCTGACTTTC
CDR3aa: CASSQARTRANVLTF

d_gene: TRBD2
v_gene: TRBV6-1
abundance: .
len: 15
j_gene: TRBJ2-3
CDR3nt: TGTGCCAGCAGTCCTAGCGGGGGAGGGCCAGATACGCAGTATTTT
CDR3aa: CASSPSGGGPDTQYF

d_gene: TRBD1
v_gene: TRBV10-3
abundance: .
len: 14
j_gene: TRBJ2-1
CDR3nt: TGTGCCATCAGATCGGGGACAGGGACGGATGAGCAGTTCTTC
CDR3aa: CAIRSGTGTDEQFF

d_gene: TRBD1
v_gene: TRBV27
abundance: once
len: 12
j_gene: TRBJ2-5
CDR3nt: TGTGCCAGCAGAGACAGGGGAGAGACCCAGTACTTC
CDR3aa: CASRDRGETQYF

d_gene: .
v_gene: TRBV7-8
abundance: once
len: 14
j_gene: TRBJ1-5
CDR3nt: TGTGCCAGCAGCCCGTCCGGGGAAGGTCAGCCCCAGCATTTT
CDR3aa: CASSPSGEGQPQHF

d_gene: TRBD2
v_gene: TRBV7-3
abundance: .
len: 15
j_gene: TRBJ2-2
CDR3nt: TGTGCCAGCAGCTTAGGCGGGAGGGAAACCGGGGAGCTGTTTTTT
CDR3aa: CASSLGGRETGELFF

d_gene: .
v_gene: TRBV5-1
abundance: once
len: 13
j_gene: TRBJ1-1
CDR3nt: TGCGCCAGCAGCTTGACAGGGAACACTGAAGCTTTCTTT
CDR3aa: CASSLTGNTEAFF

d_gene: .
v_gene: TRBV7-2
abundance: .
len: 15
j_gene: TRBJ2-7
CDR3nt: TGTGCCAGCAGCTTAGCCGCAGGGAGCTCCTACGAGCAGTACTTC
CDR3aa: CASSLAAGSSYEQYF

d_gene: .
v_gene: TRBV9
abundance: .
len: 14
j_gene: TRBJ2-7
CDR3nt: TGTGCCAGCGCCCCGGAACAGTTTTCCTACGAGCAGTACTTC
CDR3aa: CASAPEQFSYEQYF

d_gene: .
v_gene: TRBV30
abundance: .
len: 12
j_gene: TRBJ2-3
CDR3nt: TGTGCCTGGAGCGGACTCACAGATACGCAGTATTTT
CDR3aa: CAWSGLTDTQYF

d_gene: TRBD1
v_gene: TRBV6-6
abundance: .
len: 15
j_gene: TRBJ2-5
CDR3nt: TGTGCCAGCAGACCCGGACAGGGAAGCGTGGAGACCCAGTACTTC
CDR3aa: CASRPGQGSVETQYF

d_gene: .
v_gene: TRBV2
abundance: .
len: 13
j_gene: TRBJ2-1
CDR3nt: TGTGCCAGCAGTGAACTAGTAACCAGTGAGCAGTTCTTC
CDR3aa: CASSELVTSEQFF

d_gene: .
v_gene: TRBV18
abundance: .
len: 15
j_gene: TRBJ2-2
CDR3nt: TGTGCCAGCTCGCCCTCGACAGGGAACACCGGGGAGCTGTTTTTT
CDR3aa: CASSPSTGNTGELFF

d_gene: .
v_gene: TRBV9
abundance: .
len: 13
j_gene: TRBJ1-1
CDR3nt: TGTGCCAGCAGCGCCAGGACAGATACTAAAGCTTTCTTT
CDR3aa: CASSARTDTKAFF

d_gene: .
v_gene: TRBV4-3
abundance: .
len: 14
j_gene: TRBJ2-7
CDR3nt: TGCGCCAGCAGCCAAGTGTCGAGTGCCTACGAGCAGTACTTC
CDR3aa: CASSQVSSAYEQYF

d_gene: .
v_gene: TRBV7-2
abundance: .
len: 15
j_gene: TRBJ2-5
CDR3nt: TGTGCCAGCAGGTTCTTGGGGGGGGGCGTAGAGACCCAGTACTTC
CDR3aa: CASRFLGGGVETQYF

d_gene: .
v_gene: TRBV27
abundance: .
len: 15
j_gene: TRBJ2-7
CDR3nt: TGTGCCAGCAGTTTATTAGGAGGTTATGGGCACGAGCAGTACTTC
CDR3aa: CASSLLGGYGHEQYF

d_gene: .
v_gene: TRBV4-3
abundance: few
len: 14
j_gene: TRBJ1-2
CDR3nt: TGCGCCAGCAGCCGGGAGGGATCTAACTATGGCTACACCTTC
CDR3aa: CASSREGSNYGYTF

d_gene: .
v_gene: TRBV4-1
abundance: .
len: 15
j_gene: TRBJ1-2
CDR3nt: TGCGCCAGCAGCCAAGAGTACACCCAATCCTATGGCTACACCTTC
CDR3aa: CASSQEYTQSYGYTF

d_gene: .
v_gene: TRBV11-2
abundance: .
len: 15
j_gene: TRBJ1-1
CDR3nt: TGTGCCAGCAGCTTAATACGAGGCCTGAACACTGAAGCTTTCTTT
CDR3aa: CASSLIRGLNTEAFF

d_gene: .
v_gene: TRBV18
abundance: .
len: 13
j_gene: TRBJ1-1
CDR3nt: TGTGCCAGCTCACAAGGGGAGAACACTGAAGCTTTCTTT
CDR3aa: CASSQGENTEAFF

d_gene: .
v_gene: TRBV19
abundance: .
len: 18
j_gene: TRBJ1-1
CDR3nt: TGTGCCAGTAGTAAACTACAAGGAATGACTGAAACGAACACTGAAGCTTTCTTT
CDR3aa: CASSKLQGMTETNTEAFF

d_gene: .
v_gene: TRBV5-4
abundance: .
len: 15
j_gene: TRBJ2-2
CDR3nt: TGTGCCAGCAGCGCTACTAGCTTCAACACCGGGGAGCTGTTTTTT
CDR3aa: CASSATSFNTGELFF

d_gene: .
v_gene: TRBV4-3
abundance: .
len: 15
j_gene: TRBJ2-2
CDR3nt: TGCGCCAGCAGCCAAGAATACTCACGGGGCGGGGAGCTGTTTTTT
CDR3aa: CASSQEYSRGGELFF

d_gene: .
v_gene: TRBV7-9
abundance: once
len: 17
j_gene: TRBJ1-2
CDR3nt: TGTGCCAGCAGCTTAGCCCTCGTTTCGACAGCGGCGGATGGCTACACCTTC
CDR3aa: CASSLALVSTAADGYTF

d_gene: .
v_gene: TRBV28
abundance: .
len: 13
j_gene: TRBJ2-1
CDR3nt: TGTGCCAGCAGTTGGACAAGTTACAATGAGCAGTTCTTC
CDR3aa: CASSWTSYNEQFF

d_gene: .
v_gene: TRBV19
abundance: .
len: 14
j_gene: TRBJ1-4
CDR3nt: TGTGCCAGTAGTACCGAAACCGGGAGAGAAAAACTGTTTTTT
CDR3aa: CASSTETGREKLFF